What follows are 32 T cell receptor beta chains derived from one specimen sequenced in a study of cytomegalovirus exposure and HLA in healthy donors. Use of 60 Vbeta and 13 Jbeta primers characterized the PCR. Data came from immunoSEQ multiplex PCR; TCRdb stores just in-frame clones and leaves some out. The repertoire holds some 97,000 clones, with about 80% as singletons. Sequencing used PBMCs. The receptor source for this set is a female donor in good health and CMV-seropositive.

The V call is TRBV9, the J call TRBJ1-4; tentatively, D is TRBD1 (5 bases). This CDR3 is built from 14 residues. The germline V and J ends were trimmed by 4 bases and 8 bases, with 15 bases remaining between them. Germline CDR1 reads SGDLS; CDR2 reads YYNGEE. The CDR3 coding sequence is TGTGCCAGCAGCCCCCCAGGGCGGAACGAAAAACTGTTTTTT. Encoded protein: CASSPPGRNEKLFF.

The rearrangement links TRBV7-9 to TRBJ1-4, with a possible D match to TRBD1 (5 bases). There are 13 residues in the CDR3. Trimming left V 3 bases short and J 5 bases short, with 7 bases between. The germline CDR1 and CDR2 sequences are SEHNR and FQNEAQ (reference sequence). CDR3 bases: TGTGCCAGCAGCTTCGGGGGGAATGAAAAACTGTTTTTT. This encodes CASSFGGNEKLFF.

CDR3 nucleotide sequence: TGTGCCAGCTCACCACGGGTCGGCGGGGGGACTAATGAAAAACTGTTTTTT. This encodes CASSPRVGGGTNEKLFF. The chain carries TRBV18 and TRBJ1-4; maybe TRBD1 (5 bases). V was clipped by 1 base and J by 2 bases, with 14 bases between them. CDR1 is KGHSH and CDR2 is LQKENI in the germline V gene. The CDR3 is 17 amino acids.

The chain combines TRBV30 with TRBJ1-3, with D uncertain. Per the germline V gene, CDR1 is GTSNPN and CDR2 is SVGIG (reference sequence). Trimming pared 3 bases from V and 2 bases from J, leaving 11 bases between. The length of the CDR3 is 14 residues. The CDR3 bases are TGTGCCTGGAGAAAGCCGGGGACTGGAAACACCATATATTTT. Amino acids: CAWRKPGTGNTIYF.

This clone was observed a few times. The chain combines TRBV5-1 with TRBJ1-5; D gene ambiguous. The V and J ends lost 0 bases and 3 bases respectively, with 7 bases between them. This CDR3 has 14 amino acids. In germline, CDR1 is SGHRS, CDR2 YFSETQ. The CDR3 sequence: CASSLGGFNQPQHF. The CDR3 DNA reads as TGCGCCAGCAGCTTGGGAGGGTTCAATCAGCCCCAGCATTTT.

This rearrangement joins TRBV5-4 to TRBJ1-4, with D tentatively TRBD1 (6 bases). The CDR3 runs 14 residues. CDR1 is SGHNT and CDR2 is YYREEE in the germline V gene (reference sequence). Trimming left V 3 bases short and J 7 bases short, with 13 bases between. In DNA form, the CDR3 reads TGTGCCAGCAGCTCCGGACAGCCTACTGAAAAACTGTTTTTT. Residues: CASSSGQPTEKLFF.

This clone was observed a handful of times. The chain employs TRBV30 and TRBJ2-2; no clear D. CDR3 length equals 12 residues. CDR1 is GTSNPN, CDR2 SVGIG, per germline (reference sequence). V was shortened by 3 bases and J by 3 bases, with 5 bases between the two germline ends. CDR3 bases: TGTGCCTGGAGATATTACACCGGGGAGCTGTTTTTT. Amino acids: CAWRYYTGELFF.

This chain joins TRBV7-2 and TRBJ2-3; weak D call: TRBD1 (6 bases). This CDR3 region has 16 residues. With 5 bases removed from V and 4 bases from J, the gap between germline ends came to 19 bases. Germline-derived CDR1 and CDR2 are SGHTA and FQGNSA. The CDR3: CASSRRAGEYADTQYF. CDR3 DNA sequence: TGTGCCAGCAGCCGAAGGGCAGGGGAGTACGCAGATACGCAGTATTTT.

The V and J genes are TRBV10-2 and TRBJ2-1, with TRBD1 matching 8 bases. The CDR3 is 14 amino acids. V dropped 10 bases and J dropped 1; count of bases not matched to a gene: 6. Germline-derived CDR1 and CDR2 are WSHSY and SAAADI. CDR3 sequence: CAMGQERSYNEQFF. The DNA for the CDR3 is TGCGCCATGGGACAGGAACGATCCTACAATGAGCAGTTCTTC.

The chain is built from TRBV7-2 and TRBJ2-3; 7 bases fit TRBD2. CDR3 length: 15 residues. The ends lost 4 bases at V and 6 bases at J; junction bases unmatched: 10. Per the germline V gene, CDR1 is SGHTA and CDR2 is FQGNSA. CDR3 coding DNA: TGTGCCAGCAGCTCCTCCTTTAGCGGGTGGGATACGCAGTATTTT. Translating gives CASSSSFSGWDTQYF.

This chain joins TRBV29-1 and TRBJ2-7; tentatively, D is TRBD2 (6 bases). The V end was cut by 4 bases, the J end by 4 bases, with 11 bases between. The V gene's germline CDR1 is SQVTM and CDR2 ANQGSEA. CDR3 length: 12 residues. CDR3 loop: CSVASDRYEQYF. The CDR3 DNA reads TGCAGCGTTGCTAGCGACCGATACGAGCAGTACTTC.

This clone was seen a few times. V usage is TRBV5-5 and J usage is TRBJ2-5; possible D gene TRBD2, 7 bases. Deletions cut 2 bases from V and 1 base from J, with 18 bases between. Per germline, CDR1 SGHKS and CDR2 YYEKEE (reference sequence). This CDR3 has 17 residues. The CDR3 sequence: CASSFPFGGGLQETQYF. DNA for the CDR3: TGTGCCAGCAGCTTTCCCTTTGGGGGGGGCCTCCAAGAGACCCAGTACTTC.

The chain links TRBV5-6 to TRBJ1-3; D not resolved. With 3 bases removed from V and 0 bases from J, the gap between germline ends came to 7 bases. The CDR3 runs 14 residues. CDR1 is SGHDT, CDR2 YYEEEE, per germline. CDR3 region: CASSSPDSGNTIYF. The CDR3 bases are TGTGCCAGCAGCTCCCCAGACTCTGGAAACACCATATATTTT.

The chain links TRBV9 to TRBJ1-1; 7 positions agree with TRBD1. The ends lost 4 bases at V and 4 bases at J; junction bases unmatched: 10. This CDR3 has 15 amino acids. Germline CDR1 is SGDLS and CDR2 is YYNGEE. The CDR3 is CASSLTGSVGTEAFF. The CDR3 DNA reads TGTGCCAGCAGCTTGACAGGGTCGGTGGGCACTGAAGCTTTCTTT.

The gene calls are TRBV5-6 and TRBJ1-5; no clear D. The CDR3 totals 19 residues. Germline-derived CDR1 and CDR2 are SGHDT and YYEEEE. Trimming shortened V by 4 bases and J by 4 bases, and 27 bases separated the two germline ends. CDR3: CASSLGPGLLVGRNQPQHF. Written as DNA, the CDR3 is TGTGCCAGCAGCCTTGGGCCAGGTTTGTTGGTAGGCCGGAATCAGCCCCAGCATTTT. The whole variable domain, remainder taken from reference TRBV5-6 and TRBJ1-5, is DAGVTQSPTHLIKTRGQQVTLRCSPKSGHDTVSWYQQALGQGPQFIFQYYEEEERQRGNFPDRFSGHQFPNYSSELNVNALLLGDSALYLCASSLGPGLLVGRNQPQHFGDGTRLSIL.

This clone was seen only once. J is TRBJ2-3 and V is TRBV4-2; maybe TRBD2 (6 bases). Germline loops: CDR1 LGHNA, CDR2 YNFKEQ. Deletions cut 1 base from V and 0 bases from J, with 8 bases between. The CDR3 spans 15 residues. The CDR3 nucleotides read TGTGCCAGCAGCCAAGTCGGGGGTAGCACAGATACGCAGTATTTT. As protein: CASSQVGGSTDTQYF.

This clone was picked up one time. The chain carries TRBV2 and TRBJ2-2; 7 nucleotides align to TRBD2. The germline V gene encodes CDR1 SNHLY and CDR2 FYNNEI. The CDR3 sequence is 16 residues long. Germline trimming cut 7 bases from V and 0 bases from J; bases unmatched to any gene: 8. In nucleotides, the CDR3 is TGTGCCAGCACTGCCCTCCTAGCGGCGAACACCGGGGAGCTGTTTTTT. Translated, it gives CASTALLAANTGELFF.

In this sample, this clone turned up once. In nucleotides, the CDR3 is TGTGCCAGTAGTACCGGGACAGGGATCCCGGTGGGTTGGGGCTACACCTTC. Its protein product is CASSTGTGIPVGWGYTF. This chain links TRBV19 with TRBJ1-2, with 9 bases fitting TRBD1. V lost 4 bases, J lost 8 bases, and 17 bases stayed unmatched. CDR3 length: 17 amino acids. Germline CDR1 LNHDA, CDR2 SQIVND (reference sequence).

The rearrangement links TRBV5-1 to TRBJ2-3; 7 bases align to TRBD1. CDR1 and CDR2 from the germline V gene are SGHRS and YFSETQ. Losses at the gene ends were 4 bases for V and 0 bases for J; bases not matched to a gene: 5. This CDR3 comprises 15 residues. The CDR3 coding sequence is TGCGCCAGCAGCCCAAGACAGGGAAGCACAGATACGCAGTATTTT. It encodes CASSPRQGSTDTQYF. Using reference TRBV5-1 and TRBJ2-3 for the parts outside the CDR3, the full variable domain is KAGVTQTPRYLIKTRGQQVTLSCSPISGHRSVSWYQQTPGQGLQFLFEYFSETQRNKGNFPGRFSGRQFSNSRSEMNVSTLELGDSALYLCASSPRQGSTDTQYFGPGTRLTVL.

This clone was detected only a few times. The chain links TRBV4-2 to TRBJ2-1; D is possibly TRBD2 (7 bases). Germline CDR1 reads LGHNA; CDR2 reads YNFKEQ. V lost 1 base and J lost 6, with 22 bases in between. This CDR3 comprises 18 residues. The CDR3 nucleotides are TGTGCCAGCAGCCAAGGGTTGGTGGGGGGGCACTTGAGCAATGAGCAGTTCTTC. Its protein is CASSQGLVGGHLSNEQFF.

The chain joins TRBV4-3 to TRBJ2-4, with 8 bases that match TRBD2. This CDR3 has 15 amino acids. Germline V CDR1 and CDR2: LGHNA, YSLEER. The V gene end was trimmed by 0 bases and the J gene end by 7 bases; junction bases not matched to a gene: 5. DNA of the CDR3: TGCGCCAGCAGCCAAGACGGCCGGGGGGGGAACATTCAGTACTTC. It encodes CASSQDGRGGNIQYF.

The chain carries TRBV19 and TRBJ1-4; 8 bases align to TRBD1. The CDR3 loop spans 15 amino acids. The ends lost 7 bases at V and 10 bases at J; junction bases unmatched: 14. The germline gives CDR1 LNHDA, CDR2 SQIVND (reference sequence). Written as DNA, the CDR3 is TGTGCCAGTAACAACCGGGACAGGCTCTTGCGAAAACTGTTTTTT. This encodes CASNNRDRLLRKLFF.

Only a few counts were recorded for this clone. The chain has TRBV18 and TRBJ1-2; unclear D gene. The V gene's germline CDR1 is KGHSH and CDR2 LQKENI. Deletions cut 3 bases from V and 3 bases from J, with 17 bases between. The CDR3 totals 16 residues. DNA for the CDR3: TGTGCCAGCTCACCGACACGGCGCCCCCTGGACTATGGCTACACCTTC. The encoded protein is CASSPTRRPLDYGYTF.

The chain has TRBV29-1 and TRBJ2-3, with 15 nucleotides matching TRBD2. J lost 1 base, V lost 6 bases, and 11 bases had no gene match. The CDR3 contains 18 residues. CDR1 is SQVTM, CDR2 ANQGSEA, per germline. The CDR3 nucleotides read TGCAGCGTAGCCGGGACTAGCGGGAGGACTGGGGGCACAGATACGCAGTATTTT. As protein: CSVAGTSGRTGGTDTQYF.

The chain is built from TRBV27 and TRBJ2-7, with 13 nucleotides matching TRBD2. J gave up 6 bases and V 6 bases, and 8 bases lay outside the gene matches. This CDR3 has 15 residues. CDR1 MNHEY and CDR2 SMNVEV come from the germline V gene (reference sequence). The CDR3 DNA follows: TGTGCCAGCAGCCCTCGGACTAGCGGGAGTCGCGAGCAGTACTTC. As protein: CASSPRTSGSREQYF.

V and J are TRBV5-1 and TRBJ2-1; 11 bases are shared with TRBD2. V was pared by 4 bases and J by 2 bases, with 8 bases of the junction left unmatched. Germline V lookup: CDR1 SGHRS, CDR2 YFSETQ. This CDR3 contains 17 residues. The CDR3 reads CASSLGLAAVTYNEQFF. The CDR3 nucleotides are TGCGCCAGCAGCCTGGGACTAGCGGCTGTAACCTACAATGAGCAGTTCTTC.

The V gene is TRBV19, the J gene TRBJ2-1; 8 nucleotides line up with TRBD1. V shed 3 bases, J shed 10 bases, and the junction held 5 bases outside the gene matches. The CDR3 totals 13 residues. Germline CDR1 is LNHDA and CDR2 is SQIVND (reference sequence). As DNA, the CDR3 is TGTGCCAGTAGTATTGACAGGGGTCGGGAGCAGTTCTTC. Translation gives CASSIDRGREQFF. Full variable domain (outside the CDR3, taken from reference TRBV19 and TRBJ2-1): DGGITQSPKYLFRKEGQNVTLSCEQNLNHDAMYWYRQDPGQGLRLIYYSQIVNDFQKGDIAEGYSVSREKKESFPLTVTSAQKNPTAFYLCASSIDRGREQFFGPGTRLTVL.

The chain has TRBV21-1 and TRBJ1-3; the table's D call of TRBD1 was not tested on the DNA. TRBV21-1 is a recognized pseudogene. This CDR3 contains 13 residues. CDR3 coding DNA: TGTGCCAGCAGCAAAGGGGCGGGAAACACCATATATTTT. Residues: CASSKGAGNTIYF.

The J gene is TRBJ1-2, the V gene TRBV6-1; 7 bases align to TRBD1. The V gene end was trimmed by 4 bases and the J gene end by 8 bases; junction bases not matched to a gene: 4. CDR3 length: 12 residues. Germline CDR1 is MNHNS and CDR2 is SASEGT. Written as DNA, the CDR3 is TGTGCCAGCAGTGTACAGGGGTTGGGCTACACCTTC. Translation gives CASSVQGLGYTF.

The CDR3 bases are TGTGCCAGCAGCCGTGGACATGCCTACGAGCAGTACTTC. This sequence encodes CASSRGHAYEQYF. The J gene is TRBJ2-7, the V gene TRBV7-2; D perhaps matches TRBD1 (5 bases). The CDR3 spans 13 residues. Trimming shortened V by 5 bases and J by 2 bases, and 10 bases separated the two germline ends. Germline lookup yields CDR1 SGHTA and CDR2 FQGNSA.

V and J are TRBV19 and TRBJ2-7; 7 bases fit TRBD1. The CDR3 runs 14 residues. J gave up 2 bases and V 4 bases, and 5 bases lay outside the gene matches. Germline V gives CDR1 LNHDA, CDR2 SQIVND (reference sequence). The CDR3 sequence: CASSKGDRAYEQYF. In DNA form, the CDR3 reads TGTGCCAGTAGTAAAGGAGACAGGGCCTACGAGCAGTACTTC.

The rearrangement joins TRBV14 to TRBJ1-2, with D unclear. The V and J ends lost 4 bases and 4 bases respectively, with 7 bases between them. This CDR3 contains 12 residues. CDR1 and CDR2 (germline): SGHDN, FVKESK. Written as DNA, the CDR3 is TGTGCCAGCAGCCGGGCCACCTATGGCTACACCTTC. Translation gives CASSRATYGYTF.